This is a list of T cell receptor beta chains from one sample in a study of T cells after yellow fever vaccination. TCRdb processed the 5' RACE reads anew with MiXCR; each CDR3 protein has one entry. The profile shows some 10,000 distinct CDR3 sequences, under 5.5% of them singletons. The source was PBMCs, either bulk or a sorted T-cell subset (CD4+, CD8+, memory, or dextramer-sorted; not recorded which), collected less than 16 days after the first yellow fever vaccination. These receptors came from a man in his late teens or twenties who received the YFV17D yellow fever vaccine. CDR3s include the opening cysteine and the closing phenylalanine or tryptophan.

J,V,CDR3
TRBJ1-5,TRBV6-1,CASSEVRDQPQHF
TRBJ2-3,TRBV5-5,CASTRGVSTDTQYF
TRBJ1-2,TRBV4-1,CASSQTDRDPYGYTF
TRBJ1-2,TRBV6-5,CASSPVGERGYTF
TRBJ2-2,TRBV3-1,CASTKQVAGGETGELFF
TRBJ2-3,TRBV2,CASSWRTRTDTQYF
TRBJ2-3,TRBV5-1,CASSLEGTDTQYF
TRBJ1-6,TRBV4-1,CASSQGSSYNSPLHF
TRBJ1-2,TRBV10-3,CAITEGQSNYGYTF
TRBJ2-2,TRBV25-1,CASSEMGSGELFF
TRBJ2-1,TRBV15,CATSRGGAGGPNNEQFF
TRBJ1-5,TRBV12-3/TRBV12-4,CASRVGDRHSNQPQHF
TRBJ2-2,TRBV4-1,CASSRGLAGPRELFF
TRBJ2-5,TRBV20-1,CSARDRRGKETQYF
TRBJ1-1,TRBV12-3/TRBV12-4,CASSWVGAGVFF
TRBJ2-3,TRBV6-5,CASSRGQGAPSDTQYF
TRBJ1-1,TRBV9,CASSAGTGSNTEAFF
TRBJ2-5,TRBV12-3/TRBV12-4,CASSLEAGQETQYF
TRBJ2-5,TRBV11-2,CASSLARVGETQYF
TRBJ2-3,TRBV5-4,CASSSGGDEYF
TRBJ1-6,TRBV5-5,CASSWGTGSHSPLHF
TRBJ2-1,TRBV2,CASSQTGGSYNEQFF
TRBJ2-7,TRBV2,CASTQGGHLYEQYF
TRBJ2-1,TRBV20-1,CSAEDYSRGNEQFF
TRBJ2-5,TRBV5-1,CASSLGVDQETQYF
TRBJ1-2,TRBV5-1,CASSAGQGINYGYTF
TRBJ2-3,TRBV29-1,CSVVGGASDTQYF
TRBJ2-7,TRBV12-3/TRBV12-4,CASSLGHEQYF
TRBJ1-5,TRBV20-1,CSAGQANQPQHF
TRBJ2-1,TRBV20-1,CSASASGGAGNEQFF
TRBJ2-7,TRBV3-1,CASSQTGGVYEQYF
TRBJ2-7,TRBV10-3,CATRATLSYEQYF